The sequence of this T cell receptor (beta chain) was determined in a study of early T cells in non-severe SARS-CoV-2 infection. Study in general: Chains from this unsorted whole-blood bulk RNA could not be paired. Notes on the study in general: VDJdb-based matching was biased toward anti-spike CD8 responses and missed private and CD4 specificities.

In this sample, this clonotype turned up many times. Its antigen is not known. CDR3 length: 17 residues. The J segment lost 4 bases and the V segment lost 1 base, leaving 3 bases of the junction unmatched. Germline V gene lookup returns CDR1 ENHRY and CDR2 SYGVKD. Each single cDNA molecule received a unique molecular identifier. One entry per CDR3 protein results from TCRdb running MiXCR on the 5' RACE reads. The sample includes around 80,000 distinct CDR3 sequences, approximately 13% seen only once; the top ten take approximately 1.3%. The receptor was derived from an adult who was a healthcare worker with PCR-confirmed SARS-CoV-2 infection or an uninfected control (not recorded which). The chain employs TRBV10-3 and TRBJ2-3; 15 bases are shared with TRBD2. Sequenced sample: whole blood. CDR3 protein: CAISELGLAGGADTQYF. Written as DNA, the CDR3 is TGTGCCATCAGTGAGTTGGGACTAGCGGGGGGCGCAGATACGCAGTATTTT.